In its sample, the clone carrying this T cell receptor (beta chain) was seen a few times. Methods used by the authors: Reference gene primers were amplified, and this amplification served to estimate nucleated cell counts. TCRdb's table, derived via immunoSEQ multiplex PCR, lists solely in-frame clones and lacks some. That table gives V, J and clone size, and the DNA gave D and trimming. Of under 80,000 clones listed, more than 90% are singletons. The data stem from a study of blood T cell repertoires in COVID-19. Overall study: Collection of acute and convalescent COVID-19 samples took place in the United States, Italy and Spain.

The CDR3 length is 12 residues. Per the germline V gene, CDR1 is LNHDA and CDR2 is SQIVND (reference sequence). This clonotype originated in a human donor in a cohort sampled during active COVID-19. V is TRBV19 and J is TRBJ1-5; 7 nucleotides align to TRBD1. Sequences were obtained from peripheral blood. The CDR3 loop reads CVSGQINQPQHF. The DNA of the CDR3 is TGTGTTTCGGGACAGATCAATCAGCCCCAGCATTTT.